These T cell receptor beta chains were read from a single sample in a study of T cell changes during pregnancy in multiple sclerosis. The protocol was immunoSEQ multiplex PCR, while the TCRdb copy is restricted to in-frame clones and leaves out a portion. Among about 29,000 clones listed, over 80% were seen once. Source: CD8+ T cells from peripheral blood mononuclear cells, taken before pregnancy. The receptor set was obtained from a female donor with multiple sclerosis, enrolled in a pregnancy study. CDR3s include the opening cysteine and the closing phenylalanine or tryptophan. The D gene is left open where the match is weak. Rows may omit the clone size; those that give it use once, few, many or a size class.

D,size,V,J,DNA,CDR3
TRBD1,-,TRBV29-1,TRBJ1-2,TGCAGCGTTGAGCCCAGGGGGCTGGGTGGCTACACCTTC,CSVEPRGLGGYTF
TRBD1,-,TRBV4-3,TRBJ2-5,TGCGCCAGCAGCCAGAGACAGGGGGAGACCCAGTACTTC,CASSQRQGETQYF
-,-,TRBV29-1,TRBJ2-1,TGCAGCGTTGAAGAGGGGGCCGGATCGGAGCAGTTCTTC,CSVEEGAGSEQFF
TRBD1,-,TRBV5-1,TRBJ2-1,TGCGCCAGCAGCTTAGAACAGGGGGCGGATGAGCAGTTCTTC,CASSLEQGADEQFF
TRBD2,once,TRBV25-1,TRBJ2-3,TGTGCCAGCAGTGAATTCAGCGGGAGAAGGACAGATACGCAGTATTTT,CASSEFSGRRTDTQYF
TRBD2,-,TRBV13,TRBJ2-3,TGTGCCAGCAGTTCCGGGACTAGCGGGATCACAGATACGCAGTATTTT,CASSSGTSGITDTQYF
-,-,TRBV6-5,TRBJ2-1,TGTGCCAGCAGTTACCTAGAAGAGCAGTTCTTC,CASSYLEEQFF
TRBD2,-,TRBV7-2,TRBJ2-5,TGTGCCAGCACCGAGGTAGGCGGGAGTCAGGAGACCCAGTACTTC,CASTEVGGSQETQYF
-,once,TRBV27,TRBJ1-2,TGTGCCAGCAGTTTAAGGTTCAGGGGCTATGGCTACACCTTC,CASSLRFRGYGYTF
TRBD2,few,TRBV6-4,TRBJ2-1,TGTGCCAGCAGTGCTAGCGGGACTTACAATGAGCAGTTCTTC,CASSASGTYNEQFF
TRBD2,-,TRBV6-5,TRBJ2-1,TGTGCCAGCAGTTACTCGAATCTAGCGGGTGTGGATGAGCAGTTCTTC,CASSYSNLAGVDEQFF
-,-,TRBV7-2,TRBJ2-1,TGTGCCAGCAGCTTAAGCGGGTCCTCCTACAATGAGCAGTTCTTC,CASSLSGSSYNEQFF
TRBD1,-,TRBV7-9,TRBJ1-4,TGTGCCAGCAGCGAGACCGGGACAGGGGGCAATGAAAAACTGTTTTTT,CASSETGTGGNEKLFF
TRBD2,-,TRBV9,TRBJ2-7,TGTGCCAGCAGCACCGACGCGGGAGGACACGAGCAGTACTTC,CASSTDAGGHEQYF
TRBD1,-,TRBV6-1,TRBJ2-7,TGTGCCGCCATGGGACAGATATACGAGCAGTACTTC,CAAMGQIYEQYF
TRBD2,-,TRBV6-1,TRBJ2-7,TGTGCCAGCAGTGGACTAGCGGGAGTTGGCGAGCAGTACTTC,CASSGLAGVGEQYF
-,-,TRBV4-3,TRBJ2-1,TGCGCCAGCAGCCATTCCTCCGGGACACTCAACAATGAGCAGTTCTTC,CASSHSSGTLNNEQFF
-,-,TRBV4-1,TRBJ2-5,TGCGCCAGCAGCCAAGGTACTAGCATCCAAGAGACCCAGTACTTC,CASSQGTSIQETQYF
TRBD1,-,TRBV7-9,TRBJ1-2,TGTGCCAGCAGCGGGCAGGGGGTCCCTAACTATGGCTACACCTTC,CASSGQGVPNYGYTF
TRBD1,-,TRBV4-3,TRBJ1-2,TGCGCCAGCAGCCACGGACAGGGCTATGGCTACACCTTC,CASSHGQGYGYTF
TRBD1,once,TRBV27,TRBJ2-7,TGTGCCAGCAGCTATAGGACAGGGGGCTACGAGCAGTACTTC,CASSYRTGGYEQYF
TRBD2,-,TRBV4-3,TRBJ2-2,TGCGCCAGCAGCCTGGGACTAGCGGAATACACCGGGGAGCTGTTTTTT,CASSLGLAEYTGELFF
-,-,TRBV7-6,TRBJ2-2,TGTGCCAGCAGCCTAAATACGGGGGAATTAGAGTTCGGGGAGCTGTTTTTT,CASSLNTGELEFGELFF
-,-,TRBV5-6,TRBJ1-2,TGTGCCAGCAGCTTGCCTGGACTTGTCTATGGCTACACCTTC,CASSLPGLVYGYTF
-,once,TRBV7-9,TRBJ1-3,TGTGCCAGCAGCTTAGCGCTTCGGGGCTCTGGAAACACCATATATTTT,CASSLALRGSGNTIYF
-,-,TRBV27,TRBJ2-5,TGTGCCAGCAGTTCGGGGGAGACCCAGTACTTC,CASSSGETQYF
-,-,TRBV4-1,TRBJ2-3,TGCGCCAGCAGCCAAGTCAAGGGGTTAGATACGCAGTATTTT,CASSQVKGLDTQYF
-,-,TRBV6-1,TRBJ2-1,TGTGCCAGCAGTGAGACCAACGGGTTTGCTGAGCAGTTCTTC,CASSETNGFAEQFF
TRBD2,-,TRBV7-9,TRBJ2-1,TGTGCCAGCAGCGGCAGCTACGCGGGAGGTATTGAGCAGTTCTTC,CASSGSYAGGIEQFF